This T cell receptor (beta chain) was sequenced for a study of blood T cell repertoires in COVID-19. Libraries were prepared by immunoSEQ multiplex PCR; TCRdb keeps only in-frame clonotypes and omits some of them. The sample lists 150,000 to 200,000 clones; 70% to 90% were seen once. Trimming left V 7 bases short and J 2 bases short, with 15 bases between. Germline lookup yields CDR1 SNHLY and CDR2 FYNNEI. The CDR3 length is 15 residues. V is TRBV2 and J is TRBJ1-5, with no clear D. The receptor was derived from a woman in her fifties or sixties with COVID-19, enrolled during active disease. Sequenced material: peripheral blood. For the CDR3, the DNA is TGTGCCAGCACCAGGCGGGTAGTGGGCAATCAGCCCCAGCATTTT. Residues: CASTRRVVGNQPQHF.